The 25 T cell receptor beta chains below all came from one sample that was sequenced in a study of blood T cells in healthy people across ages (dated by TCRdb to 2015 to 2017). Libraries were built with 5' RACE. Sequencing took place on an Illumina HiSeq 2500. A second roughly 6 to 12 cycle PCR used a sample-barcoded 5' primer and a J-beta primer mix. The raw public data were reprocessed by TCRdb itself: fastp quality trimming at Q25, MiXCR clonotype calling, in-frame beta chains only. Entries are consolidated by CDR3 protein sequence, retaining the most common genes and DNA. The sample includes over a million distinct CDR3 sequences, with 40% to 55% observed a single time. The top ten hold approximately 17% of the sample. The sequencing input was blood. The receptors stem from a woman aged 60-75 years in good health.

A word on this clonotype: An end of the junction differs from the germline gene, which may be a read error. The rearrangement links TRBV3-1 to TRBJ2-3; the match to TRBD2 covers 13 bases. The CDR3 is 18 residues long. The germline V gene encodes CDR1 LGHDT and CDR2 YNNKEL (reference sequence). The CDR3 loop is CASSKRTSGSLITGTQYF. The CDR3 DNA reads TGTGCCAGCAGCAAGCGGACTAGCGGGAGCCTCATCACAGGTACGCAGTATTTT.

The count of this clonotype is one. The DNA for the CDR3 is TGTGCCAGCAGTACCGTTCGGCAGGCGCAGTATTTT. This encodes CASSTVRQAQYF. J is TRBJ2-3 and V is TRBV6-4; no firm D call. Deletions cut 5 bases from V and 10 bases from J, with 13 bases between. This CDR3 is 12 amino acids long. The germline gives CDR1 MRHNA, CDR2 SNTAGT.

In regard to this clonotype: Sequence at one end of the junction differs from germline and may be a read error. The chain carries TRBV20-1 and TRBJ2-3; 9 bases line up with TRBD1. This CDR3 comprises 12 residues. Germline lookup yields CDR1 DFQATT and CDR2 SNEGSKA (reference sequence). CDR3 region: CSRQGDTETQYF. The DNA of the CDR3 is TGCAGCCGACAGGGGGACACAGAGACGCAGTATTTT.

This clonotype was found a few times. The CDR3 protein is CASSSLAGATYEQYF. As DNA, the CDR3 is TGTGCCAGCAGCTCATTAGCGGGAGCCACCTACGAGCAGTACTTC. The J gene is TRBJ2-7, the V gene TRBV5-6, with 9 bases lining up with TRBD2. The CDR3 runs to 15 residues. Germline V lookup: CDR1 SGHDT, CDR2 YYEEEE. V lost 3 bases, J lost 2 bases, and 6 bases stayed unmatched.

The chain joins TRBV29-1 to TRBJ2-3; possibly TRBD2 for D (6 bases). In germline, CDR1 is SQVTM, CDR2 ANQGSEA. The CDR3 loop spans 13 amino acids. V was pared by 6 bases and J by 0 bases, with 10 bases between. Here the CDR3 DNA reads TGCAGCGTCTTCGGGAGAAGCACAGATACGCAGTATTTT. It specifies CSVFGRSTDTQYF.

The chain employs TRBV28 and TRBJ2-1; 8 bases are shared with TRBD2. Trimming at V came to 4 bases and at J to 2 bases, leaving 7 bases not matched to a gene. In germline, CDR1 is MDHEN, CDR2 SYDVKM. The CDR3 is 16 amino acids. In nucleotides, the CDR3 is TGTGCCAGCAGTTCCCCGGGGGGGACCACCTACAATGAGCAGTTCTTC. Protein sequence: CASSSPGGTTYNEQFF.

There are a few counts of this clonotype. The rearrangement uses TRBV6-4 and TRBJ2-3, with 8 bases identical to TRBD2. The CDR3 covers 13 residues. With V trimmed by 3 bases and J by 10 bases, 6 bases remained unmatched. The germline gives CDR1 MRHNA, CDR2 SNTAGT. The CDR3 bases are TGTGCCAGCAGTGAGGGACTAGGTTTTCCGCAGTATTTT. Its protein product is CASSEGLGFPQYF.

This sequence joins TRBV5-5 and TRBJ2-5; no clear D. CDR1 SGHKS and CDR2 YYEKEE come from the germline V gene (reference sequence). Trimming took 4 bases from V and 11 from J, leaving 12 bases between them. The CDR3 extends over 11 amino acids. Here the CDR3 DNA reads TGTGCCAGCAGCACCTGGCTAGAGCAGTACTTC. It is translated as CASSTWLEQYF.

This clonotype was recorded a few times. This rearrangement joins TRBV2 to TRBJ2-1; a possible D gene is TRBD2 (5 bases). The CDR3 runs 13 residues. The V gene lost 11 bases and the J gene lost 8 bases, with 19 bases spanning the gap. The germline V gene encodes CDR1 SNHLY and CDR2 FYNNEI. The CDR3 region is CAGTAGLGYEQFF. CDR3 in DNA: TGTGCCGGTACGGCGGGCTTGGGTTATGAGCAGTTCTTC.

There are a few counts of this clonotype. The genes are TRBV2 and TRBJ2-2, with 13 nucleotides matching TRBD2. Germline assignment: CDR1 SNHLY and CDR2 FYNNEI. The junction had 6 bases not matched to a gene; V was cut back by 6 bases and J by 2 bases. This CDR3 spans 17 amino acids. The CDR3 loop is CASSQTSGRYNTGELFF. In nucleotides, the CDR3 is TGTGCCAGCAGCCAGACTAGCGGGAGGTATAACACCGGGGAGCTGTTTTTT.

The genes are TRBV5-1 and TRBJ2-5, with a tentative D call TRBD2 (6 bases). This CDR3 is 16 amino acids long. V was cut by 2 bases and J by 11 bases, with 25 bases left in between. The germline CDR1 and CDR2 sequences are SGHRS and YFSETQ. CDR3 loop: CASSFGFQGLRDEQYF. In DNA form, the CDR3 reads TGCGCCAGCAGCTTCGGGTTCCAGGGATTGCGGGATGAGCAGTACTTC.

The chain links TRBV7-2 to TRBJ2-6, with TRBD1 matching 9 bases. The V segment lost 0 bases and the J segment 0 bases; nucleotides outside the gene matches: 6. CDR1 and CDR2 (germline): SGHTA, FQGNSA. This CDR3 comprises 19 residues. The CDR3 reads CASSLARTGANSGANVLTF. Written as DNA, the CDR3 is TGTGCCAGCAGCTTAGCCAGGACAGGGGCTAACTCTGGGGCCAACGTCCTGACTTTC.

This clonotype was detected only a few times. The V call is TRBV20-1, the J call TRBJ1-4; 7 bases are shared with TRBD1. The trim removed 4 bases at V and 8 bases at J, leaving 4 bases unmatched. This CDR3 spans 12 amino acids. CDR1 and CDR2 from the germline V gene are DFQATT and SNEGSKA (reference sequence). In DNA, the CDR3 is TGCAGTGCTAAGGGGGCGAGGGAAAAACTGTTTTTT. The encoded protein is CSAKGAREKLFF.

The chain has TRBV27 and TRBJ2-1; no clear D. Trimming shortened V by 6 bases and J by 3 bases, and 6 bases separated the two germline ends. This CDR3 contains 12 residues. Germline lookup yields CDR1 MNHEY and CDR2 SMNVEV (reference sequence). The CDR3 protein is CASRVGYNEQFF. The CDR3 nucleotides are TGTGCCAGCAGAGTCGGCTACAATGAGCAGTTCTTC.

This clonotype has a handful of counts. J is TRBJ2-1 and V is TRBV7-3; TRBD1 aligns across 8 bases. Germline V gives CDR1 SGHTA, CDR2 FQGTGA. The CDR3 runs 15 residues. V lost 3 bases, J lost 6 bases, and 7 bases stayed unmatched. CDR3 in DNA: TGTGCCAGCAGCTTTTATCAGGGGGCCGGCAATGAGCAGTTCTTC. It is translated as CASSFYQGAGNEQFF.

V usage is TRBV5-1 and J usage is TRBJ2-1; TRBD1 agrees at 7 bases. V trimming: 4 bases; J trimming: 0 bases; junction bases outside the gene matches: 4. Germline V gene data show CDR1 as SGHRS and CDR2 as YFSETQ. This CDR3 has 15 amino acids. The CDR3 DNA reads TGCGCCAGCAGCGAGACAGGGAACTCCTACAATGAGCAGTTCTTC. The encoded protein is CASSETGNSYNEQFF.

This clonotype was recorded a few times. CDR3 sequence (DNA): TGTGCCACCAGCAGTCCCATGACTAGCGGGATTAGCACAGATACGCAGTATTTT. This sequence encodes CATSSPMTSGISTDTQYF. The V call is TRBV15, the J call TRBJ2-3, with 11 nucleotides matching TRBD2. Germline V gene data show CDR1 as LNHNV and CDR2 as YYDKDF (reference sequence). The CDR3 has 18 amino acids. The V and J ends lost 3 bases and 0 bases, in that order; junction bases with no gene match: 8.

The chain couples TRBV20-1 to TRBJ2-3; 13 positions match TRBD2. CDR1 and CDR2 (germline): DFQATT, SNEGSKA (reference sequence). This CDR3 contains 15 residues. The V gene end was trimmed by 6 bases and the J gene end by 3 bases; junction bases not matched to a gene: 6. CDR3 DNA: TGCAGTGCGACAACTAGCGGGAGGGCAACAGATACGCAGTATTTT. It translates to CSATTSGRATDTQYF.

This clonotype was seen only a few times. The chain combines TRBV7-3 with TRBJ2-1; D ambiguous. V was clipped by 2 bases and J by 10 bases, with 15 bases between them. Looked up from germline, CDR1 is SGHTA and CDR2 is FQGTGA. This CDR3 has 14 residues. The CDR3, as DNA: TGTGCCAGCAGCTTAGTTGGACCGACAAAGGAGCAGTTCTTC. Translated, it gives CASSLVGPTKEQFF.

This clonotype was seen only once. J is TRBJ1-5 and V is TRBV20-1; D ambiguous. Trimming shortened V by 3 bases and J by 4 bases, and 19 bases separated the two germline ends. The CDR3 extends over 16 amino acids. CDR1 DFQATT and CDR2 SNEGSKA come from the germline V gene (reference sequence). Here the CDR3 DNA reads TGCAGTGCTAGGGCGGGATCGTCCGGGTTAAATCAGCCCCAGCATTTT. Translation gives CSARAGSSGLNQPQHF.

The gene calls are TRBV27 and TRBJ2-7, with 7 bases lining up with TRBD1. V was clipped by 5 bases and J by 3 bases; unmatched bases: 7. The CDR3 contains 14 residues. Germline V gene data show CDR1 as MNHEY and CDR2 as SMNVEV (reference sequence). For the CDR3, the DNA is TGTGCCAGCAGTCGGGACAGATATGACTACGAGCAGTACTTC. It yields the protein CASSRDRYDYEQYF.

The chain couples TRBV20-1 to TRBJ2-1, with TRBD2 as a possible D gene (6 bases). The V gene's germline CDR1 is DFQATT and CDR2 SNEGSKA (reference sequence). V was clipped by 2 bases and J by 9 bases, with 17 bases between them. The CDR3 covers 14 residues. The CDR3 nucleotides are TGCAGTGCTAGATGGGAGGTTCAACCGGTTGAGCAGTTCTTC. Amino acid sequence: CSARWEVQPVEQFF.

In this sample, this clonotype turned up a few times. CDR3 DNA: TGTGCCAGCAGTTACGAGACGAATTCACCCCTCCACTTT. It codes for CASSYETNSPLHF. This chain joins TRBV6-5 and TRBJ1-6; D not resolved. This CDR3 comprises 13 residues. From germline, CDR1 is MNHEY and CDR2 SVGAGI. V was shortened by 2 bases and J by 7 bases, with 6 bases between the two germline ends.

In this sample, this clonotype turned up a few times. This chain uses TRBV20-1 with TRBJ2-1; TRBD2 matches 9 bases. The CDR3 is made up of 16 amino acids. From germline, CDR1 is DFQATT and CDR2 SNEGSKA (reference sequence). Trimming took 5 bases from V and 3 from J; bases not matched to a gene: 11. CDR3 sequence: CSADVGLAGHYNEQFF. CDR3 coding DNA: TGCAGTGCTGACGTAGGGCTAGCGGGACACTACAATGAGCAGTTCTTC.

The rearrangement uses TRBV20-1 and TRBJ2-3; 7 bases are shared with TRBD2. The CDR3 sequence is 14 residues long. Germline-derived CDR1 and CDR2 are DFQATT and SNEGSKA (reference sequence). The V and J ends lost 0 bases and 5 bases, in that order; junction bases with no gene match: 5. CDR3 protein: CSAREREIIDTQYF. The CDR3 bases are TGCAGTGCTAGAGAGCGGGAGATAATAGATACGCAGTATTTT.